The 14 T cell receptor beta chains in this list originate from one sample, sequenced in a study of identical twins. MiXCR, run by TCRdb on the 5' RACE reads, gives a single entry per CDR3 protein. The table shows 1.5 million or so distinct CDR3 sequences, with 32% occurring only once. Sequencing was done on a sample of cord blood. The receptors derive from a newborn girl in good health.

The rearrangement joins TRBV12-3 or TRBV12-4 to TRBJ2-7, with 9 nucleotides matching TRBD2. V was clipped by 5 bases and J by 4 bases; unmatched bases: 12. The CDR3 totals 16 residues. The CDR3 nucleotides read TGTGCCAGCAGTCCAATAGCGGGGGTTCGACCTTACGAGCAGTACTTC. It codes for CASSPIAGVRPYEQYF.

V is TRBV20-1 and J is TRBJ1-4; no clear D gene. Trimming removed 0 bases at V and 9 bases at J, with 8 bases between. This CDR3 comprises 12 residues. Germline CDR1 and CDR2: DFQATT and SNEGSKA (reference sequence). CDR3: CSARDPGKKLFF. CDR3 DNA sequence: TGCAGTGCTAGAGATCCGGGGAAAAAACTGTTTTTT.

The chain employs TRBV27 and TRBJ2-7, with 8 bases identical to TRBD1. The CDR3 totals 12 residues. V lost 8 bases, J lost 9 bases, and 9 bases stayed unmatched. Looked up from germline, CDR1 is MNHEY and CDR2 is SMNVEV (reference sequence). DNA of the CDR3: TGTGCCAGCGCGGCGACAGGGGACGTGCAGTACTTC. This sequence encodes CASAATGDVQYF.

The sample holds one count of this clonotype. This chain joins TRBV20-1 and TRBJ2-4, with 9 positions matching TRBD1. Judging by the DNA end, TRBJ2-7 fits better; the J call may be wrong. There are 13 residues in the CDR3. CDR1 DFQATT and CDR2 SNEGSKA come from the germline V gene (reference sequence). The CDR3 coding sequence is TGCAGTGGGACAGGGGCGTTGGACTACGAGCAGTACTTC. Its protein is CSGTGALDYEQYF.

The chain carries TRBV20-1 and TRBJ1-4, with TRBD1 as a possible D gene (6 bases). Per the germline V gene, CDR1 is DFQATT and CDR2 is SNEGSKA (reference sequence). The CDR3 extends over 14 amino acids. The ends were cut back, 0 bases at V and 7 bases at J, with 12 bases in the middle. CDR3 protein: CSAREEGGFEKLFF. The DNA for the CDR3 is TGCAGTGCTAGAGAGGAGGGGGGTTTTGAAAAACTGTTTTTT.

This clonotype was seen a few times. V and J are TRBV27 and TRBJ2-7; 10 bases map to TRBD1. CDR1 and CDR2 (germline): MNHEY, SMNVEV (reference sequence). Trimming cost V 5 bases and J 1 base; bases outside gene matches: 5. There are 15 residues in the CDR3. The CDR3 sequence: CASSKGDRGSYEQYF. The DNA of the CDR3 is TGTGCCAGCAGTAAAGGGGACAGGGGTTCCTACGAGCAGTACTTC.

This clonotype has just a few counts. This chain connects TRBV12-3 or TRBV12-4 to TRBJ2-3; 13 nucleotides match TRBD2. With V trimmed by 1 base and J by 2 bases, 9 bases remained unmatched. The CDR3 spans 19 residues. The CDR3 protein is CASSLVGRGLAGDTDTQYF. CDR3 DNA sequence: TGTGCCAGCAGTTTAGTAGGAAGAGGACTAGCGGGGGACACAGATACGCAGTATTTT.

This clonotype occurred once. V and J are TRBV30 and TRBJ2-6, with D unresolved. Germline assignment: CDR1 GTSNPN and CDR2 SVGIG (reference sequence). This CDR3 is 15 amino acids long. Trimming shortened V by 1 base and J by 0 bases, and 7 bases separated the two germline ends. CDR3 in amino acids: CAWSAPRSGANVLTF. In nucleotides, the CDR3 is TGTGCCTGGAGTGCCCCACGCTCTGGGGCCAACGTCCTGACTTTC.

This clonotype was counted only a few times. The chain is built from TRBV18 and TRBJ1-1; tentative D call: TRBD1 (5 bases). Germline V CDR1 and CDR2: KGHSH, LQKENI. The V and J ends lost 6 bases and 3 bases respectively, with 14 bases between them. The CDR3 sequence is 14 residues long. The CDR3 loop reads CASSYRRRDTEAFF. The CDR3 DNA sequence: TGTGCCAGCTCTTACCGGCGCAGGGACACTGAAGCTTTCTTT.

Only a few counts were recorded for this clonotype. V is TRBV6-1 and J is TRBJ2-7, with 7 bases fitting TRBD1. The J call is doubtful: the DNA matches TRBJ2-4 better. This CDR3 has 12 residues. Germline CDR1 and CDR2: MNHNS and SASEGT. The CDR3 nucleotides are TGTGCCAGCCGACAGGGATGGAACATTCAGTACTTC. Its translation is CASRQGWNIQYF.

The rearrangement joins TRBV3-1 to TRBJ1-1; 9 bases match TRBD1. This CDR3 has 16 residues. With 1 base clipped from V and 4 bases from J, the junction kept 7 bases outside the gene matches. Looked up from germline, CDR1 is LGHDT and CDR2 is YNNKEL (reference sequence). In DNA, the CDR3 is TGTGCCAGCAGCCAAGGGGCGAGACAGGGGGTCACTGAAGCTTTCTTT. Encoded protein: CASSQGARQGVTEAFF.

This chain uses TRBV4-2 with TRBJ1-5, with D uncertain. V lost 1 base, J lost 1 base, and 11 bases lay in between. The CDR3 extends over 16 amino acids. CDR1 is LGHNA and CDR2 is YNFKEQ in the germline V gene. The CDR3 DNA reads TGTGCCAGCAGCCAAGTTTCAGGTTGGAGCAATCAGCCCCAGCATTTT. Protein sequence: CASSQVSGWSNQPQHF.

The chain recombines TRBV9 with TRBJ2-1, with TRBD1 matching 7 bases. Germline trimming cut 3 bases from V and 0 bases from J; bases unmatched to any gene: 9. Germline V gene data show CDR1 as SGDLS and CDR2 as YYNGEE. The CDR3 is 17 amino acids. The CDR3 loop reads CASSATTGSSSYNEQFF. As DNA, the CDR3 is TGTGCCAGCAGCGCCACGACAGGGTCCAGCTCCTACAATGAGCAGTTCTTC.

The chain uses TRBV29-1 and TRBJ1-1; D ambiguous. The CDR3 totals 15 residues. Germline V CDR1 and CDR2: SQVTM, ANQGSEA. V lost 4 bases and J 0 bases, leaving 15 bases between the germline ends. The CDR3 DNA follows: TGCAGCGTTGTGGTGAGGCAGGTCGTGAACACTGAAGCTTTCTTT. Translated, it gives CSVVVRQVVNTEAFF.